The 18 T cell receptor beta chains reported below all come from one sample, sequenced in a study of blood T cell repertoires in COVID-19. Produced via immunoSEQ multiplex PCR; TCRdb's table is partial and in-frame only. The sample holds tens of thousands of clones, around 86% seen once. Sequencing was done on a sample of peripheral blood. The source of these receptors is a woman aged 55-70 years with acute or convalescent COVID-19.

The chain employs TRBV6-6 and TRBJ2-3; 11 bases map to TRBD2. CDR3 size: 18 residues. Germline trimming cut 6 bases from V and 2 bases from J; bases unmatched to any gene: 13. The germline gives CDR1 MNHNY, CDR2 SVGAGI (reference sequence). Here the CDR3 reads CASRRLAGLRRDTDTQYF. The CDR3 DNA is TGTGCCAGCAGGCGACTAGCGGGATTACGGCGGGACACAGATACGCAGTATTTT.

The chain employs TRBV7-2 and TRBJ1-2; 11 bases line up with TRBD1. Trimming took 5 bases from V and 4 from J; bases not matched to a gene: 9. From germline, CDR1 is SGHTA and CDR2 FQGNSA. This CDR3 contains 16 residues. This CDR3 reads CASSPYPGQGVYGYTF. For the CDR3, the DNA is TGTGCCAGCAGCCCGTACCCGGGACAGGGGGTCTATGGCTACACCTTC.

The chain employs TRBV2 and TRBJ2-3; D not certain. Trimming stripped 7 bases from V and 2 bases from J, with 4 bases between. The CDR3 runs to 11 residues. Germline V CDR1 and CDR2: SNHLY, FYNNEI. The CDR3 sequence is CASTPTDTQYF. The CDR3 DNA reads as TGTGCCAGCACTCCCACAGATACGCAGTATTTT.

The J gene is TRBJ2-3, the V gene TRBV7-2, with 9 bases matching TRBD2. With 3 bases clipped from V and 0 bases from J, the junction kept 4 bases outside the gene matches. The length of the CDR3 is 16 residues. Looked up from germline, CDR1 is SGHTA and CDR2 is FQGNSA. CDR3 sequence reads: CASSFRAGGSTDTQYF. The CDR3 nucleotides read TGTGCCAGCAGCTTCCGAGCGGGGGGAAGCACAGATACGCAGTATTTT.

The V and J genes are TRBV7-8 and TRBJ2-7; TRBD1 is a possible D gene (5 bases). Trimming pared 5 bases from V and 7 bases from J, leaving 21 bases between. CDR1 and CDR2 (germline): SGHVS, FQNEAQ. This CDR3 is built from 15 residues. The DNA of the CDR3 is TGTGCCAGCAGCCCTAGAAGATTACGAAACAGGGAGCAGTACTTC. Translating gives CASSPRRLRNREQYF. Combining the CDR3 with reference TRBV7-8 and TRBJ2-7 gives the whole variable domain GAGVSQSPRYKVAKRGQDVALRCDPISGHVSLFWYQQALGQGPEFLTYFQNEAQLDKSGLPSDRFFAERPEGSVSTLKIQRTQQEDSAVYLCASSPRRLRNREQYFGPGTRLTVT.

The chain couples TRBV5-5 to TRBJ1-2; no clear D. V was pared by 0 bases and J by 2 bases, with 8 bases between. Germline V CDR1 and CDR2: SGHKS, YYEKEE (reference sequence). CDR3 size: 14 residues. The CDR3 protein is CASSLAGENYGYTF. CDR3 nucleotide sequence: TGTGCCAGCAGCTTGGCCGGGGAGAACTATGGCTACACCTTC.

The CDR3 spells CASRRDRGTDTQYF. The CDR3, as DNA: TGTGCCAGTAGGAGGGACAGGGGCACAGATACGCAGTATTTT. This rearrangement joins TRBV19 to TRBJ2-3, with 9 positions matching TRBD1. The V and J ends lost 6 bases and 1 base, in that order; junction bases with no gene match: 2. The CDR3 contains 14 residues. Germline V gene sequence: CDR1 LNHDA, CDR2 SQIVND (reference sequence). Looking up the rest from reference TRBV19 and TRBJ2-3 gives the full variable domain: DGGITQSPKYLFRKEGQNVTLSCEQNLNHDAMYWYRQDPGQGLRLIYYSQIVNDFQKGDIAEGYSVSREKKESFPLTVTSAQKNPTAFYLCASRRDRGTDTQYFGPGTRLTVL.

This chain links TRBV7-9 with TRBJ1-3, with a weak D call TRBD1 (5 bases). CDR3 size: 15 residues. Trimming shortened V by 1 base and J by 0 bases, and 7 bases separated the two germline ends. Germline V gene lookup returns CDR1 SEHNR and CDR2 FQNEAQ (reference sequence). The chain's CDR3 is CASSLGGASGNTIYF. The DNA of the CDR3 is TGTGCCAGCAGCTTAGGCGGGGCCTCTGGAAACACCATATATTTT.

A few counts support this clone. This chain joins TRBV4-2 and TRBJ1-1, with TRBD1 identical over 7 bases. The germline CDR1 and CDR2 sequences are LGHNA and YNFKEQ. The CDR3 runs 15 residues. The V and J ends lost 5 bases and 0 bases, in that order; junction bases with no gene match: 6. This CDR3 is CASSTRTGVNTEAFF. DNA of the CDR3: TGTGCCAGCAGCACCAGGACAGGCGTGAACACTGAAGCTTTCTTT.

The J gene is TRBJ2-1, the V gene TRBV27; 7 bases are shared with TRBD2. The CDR3 is 15 residues long. CDR1 is MNHEY, CDR2 SMNVEV, per germline (reference sequence). The junction had 5 bases not matched to a gene; V was cut back by 5 bases and J by 1 base. CDR3: CASSKGRESYNEQFF. CDR3 nucleotide sequence: TGTGCCAGCAGTAAGGGGAGGGAATCCTACAATGAGCAGTTCTTC.

This clone was recorded once. The V gene is TRBV28, the J gene TRBJ2-1; possibly TRBD1 for D (6 bases). Trimming pared 2 bases from V and 3 bases from J, leaving 17 bases between. CDR3 length: 17 amino acids. Looked up from germline, CDR1 is MDHEN and CDR2 is SYDVKM. The CDR3 loop is CASSLTAAKQGYNEQFF. The CDR3 region has the DNA TGTGCCAGCAGTTTAACGGCGGCGAAACAGGGCTACAATGAGCAGTTCTTC.

The chain couples TRBV15 to TRBJ2-7; a possible D gene is TRBD1 (6 bases). CDR1 is LNHNV and CDR2 is YYDKDF in the germline V gene (reference sequence). The CDR3 runs to 13 residues. The V gene lost 7 bases and the J gene lost 5 bases, with 15 bases spanning the gap. The CDR3 protein is CATMRQGFNEQYF. CDR3 coding DNA: TGTGCCACCATGAGGCAGGGGTTCAACGAGCAGTACTTC.

This chain uses TRBV18 with TRBJ1-2; tentatively, D is TRBD1 (5 bases). The CDR3 extends over 15 amino acids. The germline gives CDR1 KGHSH, CDR2 LQKENI. V lost 0 bases to trimming and J lost 5 bases, with 13 bases between them. The CDR3 DNA sequence: TGTGCCAGCTCACCACCAGGGGCCCAAATGTATGGCTACACCTTC. This sequence encodes CASSPPGAQMYGYTF.

The chain joins TRBV5-1 to TRBJ2-2; no reliable D call. V was shortened by 0 bases and J by 4 bases, with 7 bases between the two germline ends. In germline, CDR1 is SGHRS, CDR2 YFSETQ. CDR3 length: 14 residues. CDR3 nucleotides: TGCGCCAGCAGCTTGGCGGTTTCCACCGGGGAGCTGTTTTTT. Translation gives CASSLAVSTGELFF.

The chain recombines TRBV20-1 with TRBJ2-3, with no clear D. This CDR3 is 11 amino acids long. V was cut by 1 base and J by 6 bases, with 5 bases left in between. Germline V lookup: CDR1 DFQATT, CDR2 SNEGSKA (reference sequence). The CDR3 protein is CSARVEDTQYF. CDR3 nucleotide sequence: TGCAGTGCTAGAGTGGAGGATACGCAGTATTTT.

V usage is TRBV7-3 and J usage is TRBJ2-5; 8 bases align to TRBD1. Trimming took 3 bases from V and 4 from J; bases not matched to a gene: 10. CDR1 is SGHTA, CDR2 FQGTGA, per germline. This CDR3 spans 16 amino acids. The CDR3 DNA reads TGTGCCAGCAGCTTTGCCGAGACAGGGGCGGGAGAGACCCAGTACTTC. It encodes CASSFAETGAGETQYF. Complete variable domain (other parts from reference TRBV7-3 and TRBJ2-5): GAGVSQTPSNKVTEKGKYVELRCDPISGHTALYWYRQSLGQGPEFLIYFQGTGAADDSGLPNDRFFAVRPEGSVSTLKIQRTERGDSAVYLCASSFAETGAGETQYFGPGTRLLVL.

This chain joins TRBV9 and TRBJ2-7; TRBD1 matches 9 bases. The CDR3 runs 16 residues. V was pared by 4 bases and J by 3 bases, with 11 bases of the junction left unmatched. Looked up from germline, CDR1 is SGDLS and CDR2 is YYNGEE. As DNA, the CDR3 is TGTGCCAGCAGCCCTACTGCCGGGACAGGGTACTACGAGCAGTACTTC. Translated: CASSPTAGTGYYEQYF.

The rearrangement uses TRBV19 and TRBJ1-2; D is uncertain. Trimming stripped 7 bases from V and 0 bases from J, with 12 bases between. Germline V gene data show CDR1 as LNHDA and CDR2 as SQIVND (reference sequence). This CDR3 has 14 amino acids. CDR3 sequence reads: CASNLRVANYGYTF. The CDR3 coding sequence is TGTGCCAGTAATCTGCGGGTAGCTAACTATGGCTACACCTTC.